The 20 T cell receptor beta chains below were found in one sample sequenced in a study of blood T cell repertoires in COVID-19. Using immunoSEQ multiplex PCR, the repertoire was profiled, and TCRdb retains in-frame clones only, with some absent. The sample includes around 160,000 clones, 85% to 90% of them seen just once. The sequencing sample was made of peripheral blood. The origin of the receptors is a woman in her seventies with COVID-19, enrolled during active disease.

The gene calls are TRBV3-1 (or the pseudogene TRBV3-2) and TRBJ2-3; D perhaps matches TRBD1 (5 bases). V was shortened by 3 bases and J by 6 bases, with 16 bases between the two germline ends. This CDR3 has 15 amino acids. Germline V lookup: CDR1 LGHDT, CDR2 YNNKEL (reference sequence). DNA of the CDR3: TGTGCCAGCAGCCATCCAGGGCCCCCAGGCGATACGCAGTATTTT. This encodes CASSHPGPPGDTQYF.

The J gene is TRBJ2-2, the V gene TRBV7-3, with TRBD2 matching 7 bases. V gave up 5 bases and J gave up 7 bases; unmatched junction bases: 10. The germline V gene has CDR1 SGHTA and CDR2 FQGTGA. There are 15 residues in the CDR3. The CDR3: CASSPPGGNVGELFF. The CDR3 nucleotides read TGTGCCAGCAGCCCCCCCGGGGGGAATGTCGGGGAGCTGTTTTTT.

The V and J genes are TRBV28 and TRBJ1-1, with D hard to call. CDR1 MDHEN and CDR2 SYDVKM come from the germline V gene. Trimming removed 2 bases from V and 4 bases from J, with 11 bases in between. CDR3 length equals 14 residues. DNA for the CDR3: TGTGCCAGCAGTTTACGGGGAGGAGGCACTGAAGCTTTCTTT. It is translated as CASSLRGGGTEAFF.

The chain joins TRBV7-3 to TRBJ2-6, with 7 bases lining up with TRBD1. V lost 4 bases and J lost 2; bases outside the gene matches: 2. Germline V gene sequence: CDR1 SGHTA, CDR2 FQGTGA. The CDR3 is made up of 15 amino acids. CDR3 bases: TGTGCCAGCAGCTCCGGGACAGCTGGGGCCAACGTCCTGACTTTC. It is translated as CASSSGTAGANVLTF.

This clone was detected only once. V is TRBV2 and J is TRBJ1-2; perhaps TRBD1 as D (6 bases). With 7 bases removed from V and 4 bases from J, the gap between germline ends came to 22 bases. Per germline, CDR1 SNHLY and CDR2 FYNNEI. The CDR3 runs to 16 residues. The CDR3 reads CASTYAGAGEPYGYTF. The CDR3 nucleotides are TGTGCCAGCACCTACGCCGGGGCAGGGGAACCCTATGGCTACACCTTC.

V gene TRBV9 combines with J gene TRBJ1-1; D gene unclear. CDR3 length: 16 amino acids. Germline CDR1 is SGDLS and CDR2 is YYNGEE. The V gene lost 0 bases and the J gene lost 6 bases, with 18 bases spanning the gap. Here the CDR3 reads CASSVATGGIGAEAFF. DNA for the CDR3: TGTGCCAGCAGCGTAGCTACGGGAGGGATTGGGGCTGAAGCTTTCTTT.

The CDR3 DNA sequence: TGTGCCAGCAGCCCCGGACAGGACCCCAGGGTTGAAAAACTGTTTTTT. It yields the protein CASSPGQDPRVEKLFF. V usage is TRBV13 and J usage is TRBJ1-4, with 7 bases fitting TRBD1. The junction had 13 bases not matched to a gene; V was cut back by 5 bases and J by 7 bases. Germline CDR1 PRHDT, CDR2 FYEKMQ (reference sequence). There are 16 residues in the CDR3. Based on the CDR3 plus reference TRBV13 and TRBJ1-4, the full variable domain is AAGVIQSPRHLIKEKRETATLKCYPIPRHDTVYWYQQGPGQDPQFLISFYEKMQSDKGSIPDRFSAQQFSDYHSELNMSSLELGDSALYFCASSPGQDPRVEKLFFGSGTQLSVL.

This chain links TRBV5-6 with TRBJ2-5; 7 bases align to TRBD1. CDR3 length: 16 amino acids. Germline assignment: CDR1 SGHDT and CDR2 YYEEEE. Trimming took 3 bases from V and 1 from J; bases not matched to a gene: 9. The CDR3 coding sequence is TGTGCCAGCAGCTCGACAGGGTTGGACCCCCAAGAGACCCAGTACTTC. It yields the protein CASSSTGLDPQETQYF.

This clone showed up just once. This chain links TRBV7-2 with TRBJ2-1; 7 bases match TRBD2. Germline V gene data show CDR1 as SGHTA and CDR2 as FQGNSA. Losses at the gene ends were 5 bases for V and 4 bases for J; bases not matched to a gene: 11. CDR3 length: 16 amino acids. The CDR3 region has the DNA TGTGCCAGCAGCCGTTCGGCGGGGGACGGTTACAATGAGCAGTTCTTC. It specifies CASSRSAGDGYNEQFF.

The chain recombines TRBV6-5 with TRBJ2-3; 8 nucleotides align to TRBD2. Germline CDR1 reads MNHEY; CDR2 reads SVGAGI. The CDR3 has 13 residues. The V gene end was trimmed by 10 bases and the J gene end by 0 bases; junction bases not matched to a gene: 3. This chain's CDR3 is CATGGASTDTQYF. Here the CDR3 DNA reads TGTGCCACCGGGGGGGCTAGCACAGATACGCAGTATTTT.

The chain joins TRBV21-1 to TRBJ1-3; TRBD1, the table's D call, was not compared with the DNA. TRBV21-1 is given as a pseudogene. This CDR3 is 18 amino acids long. CDR3 protein: CASSKGKGGQISGNTIYF. CDR3 coding DNA: TGTGCCAGCAGCAAAGGCAAAGGGGGTCAGATCTCTGGAAACACCATATATTTT.

The V and J genes are TRBV5-1 and TRBJ2-3; TRBD1 aligns across 9 bases. This CDR3 has 17 residues. The trim removed 3 bases at V and 4 bases at J, leaving 12 bases unmatched. Germline V CDR1 and CDR2: SGHRS, YFSETQ. The CDR3 DNA reads as TGCGCCAGCAGCTATGGACAGGGGCGGGGTCAGGCAGATACGCAGTATTTT. It codes for CASSYGQGRGQADTQYF.

This clone was seen only a few times. V is TRBV7-2 and J is TRBJ1-1; TRBD1 matches at 7 bases. Per germline, CDR1 SGHTA and CDR2 FQGNSA. V lost 1 base, J lost 11 bases, and 7 bases stayed unmatched. CDR3 size: 13 residues. For the CDR3, the DNA is TGTGCCAGCAGCTTAGGGGGGACAGTTTGGGCTTTCTTT. Protein product: CASSLGGTVWAFF.

The chain has TRBV10-3 and TRBJ1-5, with D possibly being TRBD1 (6 bases). This CDR3 is 14 amino acids long. The V end was cut by 10 bases, the J end by 0 bases, with 13 bases between. Germline values: CDR1 ENHRY, CDR2 SYGVKD. The CDR3 coding sequence is TGTGCCAGCCAGGGGCAGGATAGCAATCAGCCCCAGCATTTT. Protein sequence: CASQGQDSNQPQHF.

This clone was detected only once. This sequence joins TRBV7-9 and TRBJ2-1; the D gene is possibly TRBD1 (6 bases). Deletions cut 6 bases from V and 2 bases from J, with 14 bases between. Germline V gene sequence: CDR1 SEHNR, CDR2 FQNEAQ (reference sequence). This CDR3 is built from 15 residues. The CDR3 region has the DNA TGTGCCAGCAGAACCCTACAGGGACCCTACAATGAGCAGTTCTTC. Its protein is CASRTLQGPYNEQFF.

This clone was found many times. The chain couples TRBV2 to TRBJ1-5; no firm D call. CDR1 is SNHLY and CDR2 is FYNNEI in the germline V gene. Between the trimmed V and J ends, which lost 8 bases and 0 bases, there was a span of 14 bases. The CDR3 sequence is 15 residues long. The CDR3: CASHSRRNSNQPQHF. The CDR3 bases are TGTGCCAGCCACTCTCGGAGAAATAGCAATCAGCCCCAGCATTTT.

The V call is TRBV15, the J call TRBJ2-7, with TRBD1 matching over 8 bases. This CDR3 is 13 amino acids long. V dropped 3 bases and J dropped 3; count of bases not matched to a gene: 1. Germline CDR1 reads LNHNV; CDR2 reads YYDKDF (reference sequence). In nucleotides, the CDR3 is TGTGCCACCAGCAGCGACAGGGGCTACGAGCAGTACTTC. Amino acid sequence: CATSSDRGYEQYF.

This chain joins TRBV12-3 or TRBV12-4 and TRBJ1-6; D uncertain. This CDR3 comprises 13 residues. V dropped 6 bases and J dropped 10 bases, with 13 bases sitting between them. Here the CDR3 reads CASSPGLMSPLHF. The CDR3 DNA reads as TGTGCCAGCAGCCCTGGCCTTATGTCACCCCTCCACTTT.

The chain has TRBV2 and TRBJ2-2, with D uncertain. Trimming shortened V by 7 bases and J by 5 bases, and 5 bases separated the two germline ends. Germline CDR1 SNHLY, CDR2 FYNNEI. CDR3 length: 11 amino acids. CDR3 sequence (DNA): TGTGCCAGCATTCGTACCGGGGAGCTGTTTTTT. Encoded protein: CASIRTGELFF. Full variable domain (remainder filled in from reference TRBV2 and TRBJ2-2): EPEVTQTPSHQVTQMGQEVILRCVPISNHLYFYWYRQILGQKVEFLVSFYNNEISEKSEIFDDQFSVERPDGSNFTLKIRSTKLEDSAMYFCASIRTGELFFGEGSRLTVL.

The V gene is TRBV11-2, the J gene TRBJ1-1, with 7 bases matching TRBD1. The germline V gene has CDR1 SGHAT and CDR2 FQNNGV. Trimming removed 3 bases from V and 0 bases from J; junction bases left unmatched: 10. CDR3 length: 17 residues. The CDR3 reads CASSFRPGGPMNTEAFF. Here the CDR3 DNA reads TGTGCCAGCAGCTTTAGACCAGGGGGGCCTATGAACACTGAAGCTTTCTTT.